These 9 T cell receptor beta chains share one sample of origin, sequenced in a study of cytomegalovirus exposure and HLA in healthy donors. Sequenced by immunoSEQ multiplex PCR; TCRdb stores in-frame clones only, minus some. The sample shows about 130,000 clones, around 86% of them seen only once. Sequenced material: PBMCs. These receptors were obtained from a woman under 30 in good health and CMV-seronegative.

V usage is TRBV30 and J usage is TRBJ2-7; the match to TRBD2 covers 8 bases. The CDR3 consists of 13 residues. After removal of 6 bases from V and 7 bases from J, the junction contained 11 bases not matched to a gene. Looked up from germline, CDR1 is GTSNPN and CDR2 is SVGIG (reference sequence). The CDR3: CACRGGLGPEQYF. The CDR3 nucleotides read TGTGCCTGCCGCGGGGGGCTCGGGCCGGAGCAGTACTTC.

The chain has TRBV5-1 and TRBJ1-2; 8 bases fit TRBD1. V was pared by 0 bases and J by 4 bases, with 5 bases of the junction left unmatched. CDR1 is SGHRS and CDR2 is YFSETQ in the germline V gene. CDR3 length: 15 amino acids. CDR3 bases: TGCGCCAGCAGCTTGGCGGACAGGGCGAGCTATGGCTACACCTTC. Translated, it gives CASSLADRASYGYTF.

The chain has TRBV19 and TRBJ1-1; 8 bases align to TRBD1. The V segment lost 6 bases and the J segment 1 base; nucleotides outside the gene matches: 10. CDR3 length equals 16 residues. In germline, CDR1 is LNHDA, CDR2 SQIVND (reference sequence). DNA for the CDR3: TGTGCCAGTAGAGAATTACCAGGGGGCAGGAACACTGAAGCTTTCTTT. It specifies CASRELPGGRNTEAFF.

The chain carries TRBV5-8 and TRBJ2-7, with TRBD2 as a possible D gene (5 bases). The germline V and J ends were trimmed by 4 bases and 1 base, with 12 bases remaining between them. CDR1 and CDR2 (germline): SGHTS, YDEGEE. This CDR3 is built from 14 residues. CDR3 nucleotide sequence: TGTGCCAGCAGCAATTTCGGGGTTTCCTACGAGCAGTACTTC. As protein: CASSNFGVSYEQYF.

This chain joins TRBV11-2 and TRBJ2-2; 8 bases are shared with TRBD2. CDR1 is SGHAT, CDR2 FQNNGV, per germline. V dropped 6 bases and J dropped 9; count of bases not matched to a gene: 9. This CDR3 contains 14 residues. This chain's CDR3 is CASSPIAGWRELFF. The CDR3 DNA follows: TGTGCCAGCAGTCCAATAGCGGGATGGCGGGAGCTGTTTTTT. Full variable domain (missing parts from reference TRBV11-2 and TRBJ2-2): EAGVAQSPRYKIIEKRQSVAFWCNPISGHATLYWYQQILGQGPKLLIQFQNNGVVDDSQLPKDRFSAERLKGVDSTLKIQPAKLEDSAVYLCASSPIAGWRELFFGEGSRLTVL.

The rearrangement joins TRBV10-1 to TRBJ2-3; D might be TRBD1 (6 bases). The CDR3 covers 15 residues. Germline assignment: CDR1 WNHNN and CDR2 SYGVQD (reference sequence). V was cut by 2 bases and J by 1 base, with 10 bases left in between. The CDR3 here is CASSESPGGTDTQYF. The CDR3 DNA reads TGCGCCAGCAGTGAGAGTCCAGGGGGCACAGATACGCAGTATTTT.

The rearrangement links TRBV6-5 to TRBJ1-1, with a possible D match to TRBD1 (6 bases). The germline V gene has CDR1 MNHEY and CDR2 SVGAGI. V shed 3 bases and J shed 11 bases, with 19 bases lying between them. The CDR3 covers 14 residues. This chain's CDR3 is CASSYFDGGGRAFF. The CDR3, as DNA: TGTGCCAGCAGTTATTTCGATGGGGGCGGGAGGGCTTTCTTT.

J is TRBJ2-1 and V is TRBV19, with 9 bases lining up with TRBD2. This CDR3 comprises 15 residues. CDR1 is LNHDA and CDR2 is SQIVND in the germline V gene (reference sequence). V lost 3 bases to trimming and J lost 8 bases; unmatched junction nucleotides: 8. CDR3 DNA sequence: TGTGCCAGTAGTATTCGTGGGGGACTAGCCGATGAGCAGTTCTTC. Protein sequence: CASSIRGGLADEQFF.

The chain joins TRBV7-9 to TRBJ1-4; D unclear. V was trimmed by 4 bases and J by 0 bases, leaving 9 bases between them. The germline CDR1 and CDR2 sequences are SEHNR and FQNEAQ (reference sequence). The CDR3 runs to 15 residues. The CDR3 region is CASSSTDATNEKLFF. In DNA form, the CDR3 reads TGTGCCAGCAGCTCCACAGACGCAACTAATGAAAAACTGTTTTTT.